Below, 22 T cell receptor beta chains from the same sample are listed, as sequenced in a study of blood T cell repertoires in COVID-19. Data came from immunoSEQ multiplex PCR; TCRdb stores just in-frame clones and leaves some out. The sample includes about 150,000 clones, over 75% of them seen just once. Input material: peripheral blood. The receptor source for this set is a man between 60 and 75 years old with COVID-19, enrolled during active disease.

The chain combines TRBV11-3 with TRBJ2-3; 9 bases fit TRBD1. Germline-derived CDR1 and CDR2 are SGHNT and YENEEA. V lost 5 bases and J lost 5; bases outside the gene matches: 11. There are 16 residues in the CDR3. CDR3 nucleotides: TGTGCCAGCAGCCACCGGGGACAGGGTTTCGGAGATACGCAGTATTTT. It is translated as CASSHRGQGFGDTQYF.

The gene calls are TRBV12-5 and TRBJ1-5, with D maybe TRBD1 (6 bases). The germline V gene encodes CDR1 LGHNT and CDR2 FRNRAP. This CDR3 contains 17 residues. V shed 6 bases and J shed 4 bases, with 22 bases lying between them. The CDR3 loop reads CASGSPSDRNENQPQHF. The CDR3 DNA reads TGTGCTAGTGGGTCACCCTCGGACAGAAATGAGAATCAGCCCCAGCATTTT.

The CDR3 coding sequence is TGTGCCAGCAGCGAACGGAACGCGGCATTTTACGAGCAGTACTTC. It encodes CASSERNAAFYEQYF. The V and J genes are TRBV9 and TRBJ2-7; no firm D call. V shed 3 bases and J shed 4 bases, with 17 bases lying between them. Germline loops: CDR1 SGDLS, CDR2 YYNGEE. This CDR3 region has 15 residues. The whole variable domain, filled in from reference TRBV9 and TRBJ2-7, reads DSGVTQTPKHLITATGQRVTLRCSPRSGDLSVYWYQQSLDQGLQFLIQYYNGEERAKGNILERFSAQQFPDLHSELNLSSLELGDSALYFCASSERNAAFYEQYFGPGTRLTVT.

The rearrangement joins TRBV18 to TRBJ1-2; D gene unclear. Germline assignment: CDR1 KGHSH and CDR2 LQKENI. The CDR3 covers 16 residues. The V and J ends lost 0 bases and 9 bases respectively, with 20 bases between them. The CDR3 coding sequence is TGTGCCAGCTCACCACCGCCGGCGGGCCCCTATAAACGCTACACCTTC. Translated, it gives CASSPPPAGPYKRYTF.

J is TRBJ1-1 and V is TRBV7-9; 10 nucleotides match TRBD1. The V segment lost 7 bases and the J segment 8 bases; nucleotides outside the gene matches: 10. Germline V gene lookup returns CDR1 SEHNR and CDR2 FQNEAQ (reference sequence). This CDR3 has 14 residues. The CDR3 region has the DNA TGTGCCAGCACCATGGGACAGGGGACGACGGAAGCTTTCTTT. Residues: CASTMGQGTTEAFF.

The chain links TRBV19 to TRBJ1-1, with TRBD1 matching 8 bases. V trimming: 6 bases; J trimming: 6 bases; junction bases outside the gene matches: 12. The V gene's germline CDR1 is LNHDA and CDR2 SQIVND (reference sequence). This CDR3 is 15 amino acids long. This CDR3 is CASRSTGGVRSEAFF. CDR3 sequence (DNA): TGTGCCAGTAGAAGTACAGGGGGGGTACGGTCTGAAGCTTTCTTT.

The chain uses TRBV9 and TRBJ1-3; 8 nucleotides agree with TRBD1. Germline values: CDR1 SGDLS, CDR2 YYNGEE. V shed 0 bases, J shed 4 bases, and the junction held 3 bases outside the gene matches. CDR3 length: 15 amino acids. The CDR3 DNA sequence: TGTGCCAGCAGCGTAGCAGGGGGCGCGGGAAACACCATATATTTT. This gives the protein CASSVAGGAGNTIYF.

V usage is TRBV4-3 and J usage is TRBJ1-2; 7 bases map to TRBD1. The CDR3 runs 14 residues. J lost 4 bases, V lost 5 bases, and 7 bases had no gene match. CDR1 is LGHNA, CDR2 YSLEER, per germline. The CDR3 reads CASSTRGGSYGYTF. The CDR3 nucleotides are TGCGCCAGCAGCACCCGAGGGGGCAGCTATGGCTACACCTTC.

The chain combines TRBV11-3 with TRBJ2-7; perhaps TRBD2 as D (6 bases). CDR1 is SGHNT, CDR2 YENEEA, per germline. V was shortened by 9 bases and J by 2 bases, with 14 bases between the two germline ends. CDR3 length: 13 residues. The CDR3 nucleotides read TGTGCCAGTAGTAGGCGGGGAACCTACGAGCAGTACTTC. As protein: CASSRRGTYEQYF.

The rearrangement uses TRBV6-5 and TRBJ2-2, with D perhaps matching TRBD2 (6 bases). The CDR3 is 15 residues long. V lost 5 bases, J lost 1 base, and 11 bases lay in between. Germline-derived CDR1 and CDR2 are MNHEY and SVGAGI. As DNA, the CDR3 is TGTGCCAGCAGTCGGGACTTAGTGAACACCGGGGAGCTGTTTTTT. This translates into CASSRDLVNTGELFF.

In this sample, this clone turned up a few times. The chain joins TRBV6-5 to TRBJ2-7, with D maybe TRBD2 (5 bases). The germline CDR1 and CDR2 sequences are MNHEY and SVGAGI. The CDR3 loop spans 13 amino acids. With 6 bases removed from V and 1 base from J, the gap between germline ends came to 10 bases. Written as DNA, the CDR3 is TGTGCCAGCAGGAGGGCCCAGTCCTACGAGCAGTACTTC. The encoded protein is CASRRAQSYEQYF.

This clone came up a few times. The gene calls are TRBV7-3 and TRBJ1-2; 9 bases map to TRBD1. J was trimmed by 1 base and V by 4 bases; bases with no gene match: 4. The CDR3 has 15 residues. CDR1 is SGHTA and CDR2 is FQGTGA in the germline V gene. DNA of the CDR3: TGTGCCAGCAGCTCCGGGACAGGGAGTAACTATGGCTACACCTTC. Translation: CASSSGTGSNYGYTF.

J is TRBJ1-4 and V is TRBV24-1; 9 positions agree with TRBD1. The trim removed 2 bases at V and 6 bases at J, leaving 6 bases unmatched. CDR3 length equals 16 residues. The germline gives CDR1 KGHDR, CDR2 SFDVKD. CDR3 nucleotide sequence: TGTGCCACCAGTGATTCGTCGGGACAGGGTTATGAAAAACTGTTTTTT. Translated: CATSDSSGQGYEKLFF.

The genes are TRBV7-9 and TRBJ2-6; 8 positions match TRBD1. The length of the CDR3 is 18 residues. The germline V gene encodes CDR1 SEHNR and CDR2 FQNEAQ (reference sequence). The J segment lost 4 bases and the V segment lost 5 bases, leaving 13 bases of the junction unmatched. The CDR3 sequence: CASSTRPDRVFGANVLTF. As DNA, the CDR3 is TGTGCCAGCAGCACAAGGCCGGACAGGGTGTTCGGGGCCAACGTCCTGACTTTC.

This clone was seen repeatedly, ten times or more. V is TRBV4-2 and J is TRBJ2-7, with D perhaps matching TRBD2 (5 bases). The V gene lost 0 bases and the J gene lost 5 bases, with 17 bases spanning the gap. Per germline, CDR1 LGHNA and CDR2 YNFKEQ. This CDR3 has 16 amino acids. CDR3 residues: CASSQDDLASSNEQYF. For the CDR3, the DNA is TGTGCCAGCAGCCAAGATGATCTCGCTAGCAGTAACGAGCAGTACTTC.

This chain joins TRBV9 and TRBJ2-1; D perhaps matches TRBD2 (5 bases). The CDR3 is made up of 13 amino acids. Between the trimmed V and J ends, which lost 0 bases and 6 bases, there was a span of 7 bases. Germline CDR1 is SGDLS and CDR2 is YYNGEE. CDR3 nucleotides: TGTGCCAGCAGCGTAGGGCTAGCCAATGAGCAGTTCTTC. It encodes CASSVGLANEQFF.

The chain carries TRBV12-5 and TRBJ2-1; TRBD1 matches at 9 bases. V lost 1 base, J lost 10 bases, and 8 bases stayed unmatched. The CDR3 contains 15 residues. Germline V gene lookup returns CDR1 LGHNT and CDR2 FRNRAP. The CDR3 is CASGLGQGVGYEQFF. The CDR3 nucleotides are TGTGCTAGTGGTTTGGGACAGGGGGTTGGATACGAGCAGTTCTTC.

The sample holds one count of this clone. The chain combines TRBV11-2 with TRBJ2-3; D not resolved. V was pared by 3 bases and J by 2 bases, with 9 bases between. The CDR3 runs to 14 residues. Germline V gene lookup returns CDR1 SGHAT and CDR2 FQNNGV. CDR3 bases: TGTGCCAGCAGCTTTGAACGAGCCACAGATACGCAGTATTTT. Encoded protein: CASSFERATDTQYF.

This sequence joins TRBV6-5 and TRBJ2-7; 7 bases are a match to TRBD1. Germline assignment: CDR1 MNHEY and CDR2 SVGAGI. V lost 3 bases and J lost 3; bases outside the gene matches: 5. This CDR3 contains 14 residues. The CDR3 loop reads CASSYGNRGYEQYF. CDR3 in DNA: TGTGCCAGCAGTTATGGTAACAGGGGCTACGAGCAGTACTTC.

This clone was observed a single time. The chain recombines TRBV27 with TRBJ2-3; possible D gene TRBD1, 5 bases. Germline V CDR1 and CDR2: MNHEY, SMNVEV (reference sequence). Trimming removed 5 bases from V and 3 bases from J, with 12 bases in between. The CDR3 runs 14 residues. The CDR3 region is CASSPGRVTDTQYF. CDR3 sequence (DNA): TGTGCCAGCAGTCCTGGCAGGGTTACAGATACGCAGTATTTT.

V is TRBV7-9 and J is TRBJ2-2; no definite D call. The V gene lost 3 bases and the J gene lost 1 base, with 6 bases spanning the gap. Germline CDR1 SEHNR, CDR2 FQNEAQ (reference sequence). The CDR3 contains 14 residues. The CDR3 DNA reads as TGTGCCAGCAGCTTCCGGGTGAACACCGGGGAGCTGTTTTTT. Residues: CASSFRVNTGELFF.

A word on this clone: An end of the junction differs from the germline gene, which may be a read error. This chain joins TRBV28 and TRBJ1-1, with a tentative D call TRBD1 (5 bases). Looked up from germline, CDR1 is MDHEN and CDR2 is SYDVKM. The CDR3 totals 11 residues. CDR3 sequence: CASSLNRQPHF. CDR3 coding DNA: TGTGCCAGCAGTTTAAATCGACAGCCCCACTTT.